This note documents a single T cell receptor (beta chain) sequence. What this receptor recognizes is not known. There are no base qualities to consult, and no much larger clone falls within one base. The library relied on the immunoSEQ multiplex PCR assay. A mixture of 60 forward primers for TCR Vbeta segments and 13 reverse primers for TCR Jbeta segments was used in the multiplex PCR. The CDR3 region of rearranged TCR beta genes was amplified from genomic DNA with a multiplex PCR assay. The amplified TCR beta libraries were sequenced on the Illumina HiSeq System as 87-base-pair reads. Per the source publication's procedure: In a later analysis, some 80 million unique TCR beta chains were counted across the roughly 610 repertoires, and about 9.9 million of these chains were shared by at least two donors. Raw reads were error-corrected and collapsed into unique sequences with a nearest-neighbor algorithm that merged closely related sequences to remove PCR and sequencing errors. V, D and J gene segments were assigned by aligning CDR3 sequences to IMGT reference sequences. For a sequence to be retained, a match of at least six nucleotides to both a V gene segment and a J gene segment was required. A rearrangement counted as productive if the CDR3 had no stop codons and remained in frame with V and J, and every other rearrangement counted as non-productive. Following IMGT convention, CDR3 was defined as the stretch from the second conserved V-encoded cysteine to the conserved J-encoded phenylalanine. In an earlier analysis of more than 550 of the donors, sequences lacking an unambiguous match to a single V gene segment were excluded. An earlier analysis of several hundred of the donors classified V segments as functional when productive rearrangements were above 56.7% and as segregating when the standard deviation between donors was above 5%. A statistical classification framework was developed to diagnose cytomegalovirus status using the catalog of TCR beta chain sequences. In a later analysis, V and J genes were assigned by comparing TCR nucleotide sequences against IMGT/GENE-DB human TR gene sequences. Using the TCRdist pipeline, a later analysis assigned CDR3 sequences along with most-parsimonious VDJ recombination scenarios. A later analysis defined each TCR beta chain by its CDR3 amino acid sequence plus V-gene family, and excluded reads lacking a unique V-gene family. To address suspected cross-contamination and a sequencing artifact, a later analysis removed around 600 highly shared, low-generation-probability nucleotide sequences. In a later analysis, a clonal expansion index for each public chain was calculated from normalized within-repertoire ranks of inferred template counts. In a later analysis, generation probabilities were computed with a VDJ recombination model fitted to out-of-frame rearrangements, and the resulting probabilities were checked against IGoR. In a later analysis, hypergeometric tests were used to score TCR-TCR, TCR-HLA and TCR-CMV co-occurrence, with a repertoire-size bias correction applied to TCR pairs. A later analysis estimated false discovery rates by permuting HLA or CMV assignments 20 times. A later analysis grouped co-occurring TCRs with DBSCAN, adding TCRdist sequence similarity when clustering within HLA-allele-positive subsets. Co-occurrence clustering excluded repertoires with fewer than 30,000 or more than 120,000 public chains, plus five with anomalous nucleotide sharing. TCRdb mirrors the immuneACCESS table, restricted to in-frame sequences. Some clones are absent from its copies; in checked studies, under half trace to an unresolved V gene, and the reason for the others is unknown. D and trimming come from the DNA, and the V and J calls and clone size come from that table. The sample includes under 250,000 clones, with 80% to 85% observed a single time. The ten largest account for less than 3% of the sample.

The V end gives up 3 bases and the J end 4 bases, leaving 3 bases in the junction not matched to a gene. The CDR3, cysteine through phenylalanine, is 15 amino acids long. Of all the DNA, just the CDR3 is kept, 45 bases in frame from base 1. Sequences MNHEY (CDR1) and SMNVEV (CDR2) are obtained from the germline V gene (reference sequence). The sample belongs to a study of cytomegalovirus exposure and HLA in healthy donors (TCRdb year 2017). Background on the whole study: In an earlier analysis of approximately 640 of the donors, under 300 Gb of sequence data and just under 120 million unique TCR beta sequences from about 179 million T cells were reported. An early release covering 550 to 650 HLA-typed donors comprised about 300 gigabases of sequencing data and about 90 million unique TCR sequences. The genetic ancestry cluster associated with self-reported Caucasian donors included about 84% of the roughly 360 genotyped donors. The study aimed to test whether cataloging public T cell receptors could reveal signatures of past pathogen exposure. The study used immunosequencing to profile the T cell repertoires of several hundred subjects and linked those repertoires to cytomegalovirus serostatus. A separate validation cohort of 100 to 150 different subjects was used in addition to the roughly 700-subject first cohort. To predict cytomegalovirus infection status, the study brought together high-throughput TCR immunosequencing, statistical association of individual TCRs with disease status, and machine learning. To study patterns of TCR occurrence, a later analysis re-analyzed previously published TCR beta repertoires from 600 to 750 donors and added high-resolution HLA genotyping. Rather than drawing on any new phenotypic data, the later analysis identified candidate immune exposures from TCR beta sequences and the way those sequences occurred across donors. In an earlier analysis of 500 to 650 of the donors, high-throughput TCR beta sequencing was used to judge whether each TCR beta V gene segment behaved as functional or pseudogenic. Donor age, sex, ethnicity and CMV serostatus were collected together with the repertoire data. Genome-wide SNP genotypes for about three fifths of the roughly 670 donors were used in a later genetic analysis, which treated that subset as a discovery cohort. Every discovery cohort repertoire had been produced on one sequencing platform. Both class I and class II loci were covered by HLA typing, at four-digit resolution. The number of typed donors differed by locus: about 620-630 for A, B, C, DRB1 and DQB1; 500 to 550 for DQA1; approximately 610 for DPA1; and some 450 for DPB1. Four to six DR-DQ haplotypes were handled as single units for association and clustering, since linkage in the cohort was strong. Across approximately 400 genotyped donors of the cohort, an average of about 200,000 unique TCR beta nucleotide sequences per donor were sequenced, and roughly 20% of those sequences were non-productive. What the study reported, not specific to this receptor: Because counts were too low, roughly 17 rarely observed V segments, including chromosome 9 orphons, were left out of the earlier analysis of approximately 500 of the donors. In a later analysis, most CMV-associated TCR beta chains were found to appear HLA-restricted, with HLA associations seemingly driven largely by CMV exposure. HLA typing was unavailable for some donors at each locus, so association tests used only the typed subset. Correlated functional status among segregating V segments might be attributable to linkage disequilibrium, but an unknown experimental factor could not be ruled out. A later genetic analysis reported fewer N-insertions in productive TCRs among donors in an Asian-associated ancestry cluster than the roughly 700-donor mean. A total of roughly 160 TCR beta chains were listed by the study as associated with cytomegalovirus. V-gene and J-gene trimming of TCR beta chains was associated with a missense DCLRE1C variant in a later genetic analysis, and the association was replicated in an independent cohort. Some IMGT-functional V segments, including TRBV6-2 and TRBV6-3, could not be distinguished by the 87-base-pair reads and were therefore excluded. Immune exposure information for the cohort was limited to CMV serostatus. It was suggested by the authors that the approach could potentially be generalized to other disease states and immunological phenotypes. The presence/absence analyses assumed that sequencing depth was roughly uniform across donors, and that assumption may not be true. When HLA alleles, especially DR and DQ, strongly co-occurred, attributing TCR associations to individual alleles was difficult. A later analysis found that HLA-associated TCR beta chains were more clonally expanded and had lower generation probabilities than equally common non-associated chains. According to a later analysis, parvovirus B19, influenza, CMV and Epstein-Barr virus appeared linked to several top co-occurrence clusters. The classifier was reported to diagnose cytomegalovirus status with high specificity and sensitivity in both the original cohort and the validation cohort. In vitro tests confirmed that a few of the cytomegalovirus-associated TCR beta chains recognize cytomegalovirus antigens. A further reported finding was that TCR beta sequences accurately predicted the HLA-A and HLA-B alleles for most subjects in the first cohort. An earlier analysis of 587 of the donors showed that most TCR beta V segments appeared in productive rearrangements either about 87% or about 30% of the time, which broadly matched IMGT annotations. Across donors, most TCR sequences were observed very rarely, whereas some public TCRs were present in many individuals. The sequencing pipeline was judged likely to have produced a cluster of highly shared sequence variants as a technical artifact. A later analysis found that TCR association rates varied across HLA loci, with DRB1 alleles showing the most associated TCRs and HLA-C alleles the fewest. This cohort had only TCR beta chains sequenced, and the lack of alpha or paired-chain data limited which features could be detected. Specific HLA alleles were associated with around 18,000 TCR beta sequences at a false discovery rate of 0.05 in a later analysis.

The cohort consisted of 650 to 850 healthy bone marrow donors. At the time of sampling, every cohort member was nominally healthy, though immune exposures that went unrecorded were likely present. The donor was CMV seronegative and was included in the group of around 320 seronegative cohort members. Each donor provided a peripheral blood sample, and peripheral blood mononuclear cells were used for TCR beta sequencing. Genomic DNA extraction from the blood cell samples was performed with the Qiagen DNeasy Blood Extraction Kit. The sample comprised PBMCs. This clonotype originated in a woman aged 40 to 50 in good health and CMV-seronegative. This receptor chain uses TRBV27 and TRBJ2-1, with 10 junctional bases fitting TRBD2. The DNA is as follows: TGTGCCAGCAGTTTTCCGGGACTAGCGTACAATGAGCAGTTCTTC. Its product reads: CASSFPGLAYNEQFF.